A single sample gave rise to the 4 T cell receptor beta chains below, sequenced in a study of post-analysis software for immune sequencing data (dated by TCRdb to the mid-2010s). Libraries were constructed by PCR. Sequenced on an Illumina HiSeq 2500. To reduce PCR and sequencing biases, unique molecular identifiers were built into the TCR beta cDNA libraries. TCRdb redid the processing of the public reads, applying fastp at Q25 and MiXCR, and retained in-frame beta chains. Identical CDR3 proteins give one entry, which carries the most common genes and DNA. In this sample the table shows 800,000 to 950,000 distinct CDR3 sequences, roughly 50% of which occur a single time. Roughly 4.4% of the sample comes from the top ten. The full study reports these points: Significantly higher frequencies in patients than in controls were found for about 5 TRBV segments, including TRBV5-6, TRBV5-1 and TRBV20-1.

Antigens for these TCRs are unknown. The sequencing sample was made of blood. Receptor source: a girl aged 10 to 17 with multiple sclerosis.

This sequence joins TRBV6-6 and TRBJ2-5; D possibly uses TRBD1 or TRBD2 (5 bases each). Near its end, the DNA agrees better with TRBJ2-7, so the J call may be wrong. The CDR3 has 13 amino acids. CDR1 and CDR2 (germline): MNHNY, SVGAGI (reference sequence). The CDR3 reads CASSSPERGEQYF. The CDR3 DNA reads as TGTGCCAGCAGTTCCCCGGAGAGGGGCGAGCAGTACTTC.

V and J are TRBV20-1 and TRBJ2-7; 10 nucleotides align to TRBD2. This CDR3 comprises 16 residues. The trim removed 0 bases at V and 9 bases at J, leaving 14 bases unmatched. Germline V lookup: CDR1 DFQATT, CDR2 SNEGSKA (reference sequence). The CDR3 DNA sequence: TGCAGTGCTAGAGATTTAAAAAGCGGGAGGGGTTCTGGGCAGTACTTC. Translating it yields CSARDLKSGRGSGQYF.

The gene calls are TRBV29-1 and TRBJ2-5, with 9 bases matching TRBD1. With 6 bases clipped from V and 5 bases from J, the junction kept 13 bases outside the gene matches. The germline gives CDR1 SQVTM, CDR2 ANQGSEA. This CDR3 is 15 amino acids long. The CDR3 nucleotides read TGCAGCGTGCTCCCGGGACAGGGAGTCGGCGAGACCCAGTACTTC. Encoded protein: CSVLPGQGVGETQYF.

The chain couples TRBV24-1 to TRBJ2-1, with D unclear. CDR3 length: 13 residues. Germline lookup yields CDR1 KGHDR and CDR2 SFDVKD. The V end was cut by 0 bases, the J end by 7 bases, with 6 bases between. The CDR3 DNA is TGTGCCACCAGTGATTTGAAGGGTAATGAGCAGTTCTTC. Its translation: CATSDLKGNEQFF.